This T cell receptor beta chain was sequenced in a study of shared clonotypes between healthy human individuals. General study findings and limits: Clonotype sharing among donors was thought likely to change with sequencing depth. The four-donor shared clonotypes exceeded non-shared clonotypes in generation probability, with non-shared ones scoring lower.

Comments on this clone: The antigen is not known.

The V end lost 4 bases, the J end lost 8 bases, and 11 bases lay between the germline ends. Germline CDR1 and CDR2: DFQATT and SNEGSKA (reference sequence). The CDR3 contains 11 residues. Here immunoSEQ multiplex PCR was the method, and the copy in TCRdb shows in-frame clones only, minus some. The table includes some 1 million clones, about 76% detected once. The receptor comes from a man between 18 and 35 years old in good health. The sample consisted of memory CD4+ T cells sorted from blood. Stated subset: CD45RA-negative fraction. This chain joins TRBV20-1 and TRBJ1-1; a weak D match, TRBD1 (5 bases). The CDR3 region is CSAKGGGEAFF. The CDR3 DNA reads as TGCAGTGCTAAGGGCGGGGGAGAAGCTTTCTTT.